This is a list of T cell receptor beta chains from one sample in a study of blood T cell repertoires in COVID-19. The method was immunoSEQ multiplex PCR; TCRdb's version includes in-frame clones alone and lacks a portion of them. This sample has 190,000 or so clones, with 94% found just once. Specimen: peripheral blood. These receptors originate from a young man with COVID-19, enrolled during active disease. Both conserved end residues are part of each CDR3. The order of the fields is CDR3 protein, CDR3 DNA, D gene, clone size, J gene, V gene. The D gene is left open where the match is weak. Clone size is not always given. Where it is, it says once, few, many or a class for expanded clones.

CDR3 protein: CASSLAGGGAIDTQYF
CDR3 DNA: TGTGCCAGCAGCTTGGCAGGCGGGGGGGCCATAGATACGCAGTATTTT
D gene: TRBD2
clone size: NA
J gene: TRBJ2-3
V gene: TRBV5-4

CDR3 protein: CASSQDEGVPSSGNTIYF
CDR3 DNA: TGTGCCAGCAGCCAAGACGAGGGAGTGCCCAGCTCTGGAAACACCATATATTTT
D gene: NA
clone size: NA
J gene: TRBJ1-3
V gene: TRBV4-2

CDR3 protein: CASGTGSQPQHF
CDR3 DNA: TGTGCCAGCGGAACAGGGTCTCAGCCCCAGCATTTT
D gene: NA
clone size: few
J gene: TRBJ1-5
V gene: TRBV5-5

CDR3 protein: CASSSGNGANVLTF
CDR3 DNA: TGTGCCAGCAGTTCAGGGAACGGGGCCAACGTCCTGACTTTC
D gene: NA
clone size: NA
J gene: TRBJ2-6
V gene: TRBV7-3

CDR3 protein: CASSIASPTGTYGYTF
CDR3 DNA: TGTGCCAGTAGTATAGCCTCCCCGACAGGGACCTATGGCTACACCTTC
D gene: TRBD1
clone size: NA
J gene: TRBJ1-2
V gene: TRBV19

CDR3 protein: CASSFTGAENTEAFF
CDR3 DNA: TGCGCCAGCAGCTTCACGGGAGCCGAGAACACTGAAGCTTTCTTT
D gene: NA
clone size: NA
J gene: TRBJ1-1
V gene: TRBV5-1

CDR3 protein: CASGLVRGIQETQYF
CDR3 DNA: TGTGCTAGTGGTTTGGTCAGGGGGATCCAAGAGACCCAGTACTTC
D gene: TRBD1
clone size: once
J gene: TRBJ2-5
V gene: TRBV12-5

CDR3 protein: CASKPGLANNEQFF
CDR3 DNA: TGCGCCAGCAAACCGGGACTAGCGAACAATGAGCAGTTCTTC
D gene: TRBD2
clone size: once
J gene: TRBJ2-1
V gene: TRBV4-1

CDR3 protein: CASSPTQVYQETQYF
CDR3 DNA: TGTGCCAGCTCACCGACGCAGGTGTACCAAGAGACCCAGTACTTC
D gene: NA
clone size: NA
J gene: TRBJ2-5
V gene: TRBV18

CDR3 protein: CSGSGTMNTGELFF
CDR3 DNA: TGCAGTGGGTCGGGGACAATGAACACCGGGGAGCTGTTTTTT
D gene: NA
clone size: NA
J gene: TRBJ2-2
V gene: TRBV29-1